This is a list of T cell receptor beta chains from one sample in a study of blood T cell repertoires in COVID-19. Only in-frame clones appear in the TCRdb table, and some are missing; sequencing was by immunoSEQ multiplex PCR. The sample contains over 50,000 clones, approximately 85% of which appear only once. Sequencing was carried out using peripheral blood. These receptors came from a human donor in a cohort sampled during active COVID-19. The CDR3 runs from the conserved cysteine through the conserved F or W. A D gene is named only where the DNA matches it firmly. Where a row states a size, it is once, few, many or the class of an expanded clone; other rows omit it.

cdr3_nt: TGTGCCAGCAGTTTTATAAACACAGCAAATGAAAAACTGTTTTTT; cdr3_aa: CASSFINTANEKLFF; clone_size: -; v_call: TRBV28; d_call: -; j_call: TRBJ1-4
cdr3_nt: TGTGCCAGCTCCCCCGGGGAGCGCCAAGAGACCCAGTACTTC; cdr3_aa: CASSPGERQETQYF; clone_size: -; v_call: TRBV18; d_call: -; j_call: TRBJ2-5
cdr3_nt: TGTGCCAGCAGCCCCAGGGCTAGCGGGGGGGGGTACAATGAGCAGTTCTTC; cdr3_aa: CASSPRASGGGYNEQFF; clone_size: -; v_call: TRBV7-6; d_call: TRBD2; j_call: TRBJ2-1
cdr3_nt: TGTGCCAGCAGCTTGGGGGGGCCCGGGACTAGTTGGTACTTC; cdr3_aa: CASSLGGPGTSWYF; clone_size: -; v_call: TRBV7-2; d_call: TRBD2; j_call: TRBJ2-7
cdr3_nt: TGCGCCAGCAGCACGGCAGGGGGAAATACTGGAAACACCATATATTTT; cdr3_aa: CASSTAGGNTGNTIYF; clone_size: few; v_call: TRBV5-1; d_call: TRBD1; j_call: TRBJ1-3
cdr3_nt: TGTGCCACCAGCAGATCTGTAAGCGGACTCGAGACCCAGTACTTC; cdr3_aa: CATSRSVSGLETQYF; clone_size: few; v_call: TRBV15; d_call: -; j_call: TRBJ2-5
cdr3_nt: TGTGCCAGCAGTGCTGGCAGCTATGGCTACACCTTC; cdr3_aa: CASSAGSYGYTF; clone_size: -; v_call: TRBV2; d_call: -; j_call: TRBJ1-2
cdr3_nt: TGTGCCAGCAGTTCCAGACAGGAGCATGAGCAGTTCTTC; cdr3_aa: CASSSRQEHEQFF; clone_size: -; v_call: TRBV27; d_call: -; j_call: TRBJ2-1
cdr3_nt: TGTGCCATCCGGAGCGGGGGCGGGAATCAGCCCCAGCATTTT; cdr3_aa: CAIRSGGGNQPQHF; clone_size: -; v_call: TRBV10-3; d_call: -; j_call: TRBJ1-5
cdr3_nt: TGTGCCTGCCGGGACAGCCTGGAGCCCCAGCATTTT; cdr3_aa: CACRDSLEPQHF; clone_size: -; v_call: TRBV30; d_call: TRBD1; j_call: TRBJ1-5
cdr3_nt: TGTGCCGGCCGCGGCGGAGAGGGAAATGAGCAGTTCTTC; cdr3_aa: CAGRGGEGNEQFF; clone_size: once; v_call: TRBV10-3; d_call: -; j_call: TRBJ2-1
cdr3_nt: TGTGCCAGCAGTGAAGCCGCTAGCGGGTTTAGCTCTGGGGCCAACGTCCTGACTTTC; cdr3_aa: CASSEAASGFSSGANVLTF; clone_size: -; v_call: TRBV6-1; d_call: TRBD2; j_call: TRBJ2-6
cdr3_nt: TGCGCCAGCAGCCAATTACTAGCGGGACCCTACGAGCAGTACTTC; cdr3_aa: CASSQLLAGPYEQYF; clone_size: -; v_call: TRBV4-1; d_call: TRBD2; j_call: TRBJ2-7
cdr3_nt: TGTGCCAGCAGTTCGATAGGAGTGAATAATTCACCCCTCCACTTT; cdr3_aa: CASSSIGVNNSPLHF; clone_size: -; v_call: TRBV28; d_call: -; j_call: TRBJ1-6
cdr3_nt: TGCGCCAGCAGCCAAGTTACAGGGTTTATCGGGGAGCTGTTTTTT; cdr3_aa: CASSQVTGFIGELFF; clone_size: -; v_call: TRBV4-1; d_call: -; j_call: TRBJ2-2
cdr3_nt: TGCGCCAGCAGTGGAGGAGGACTCTTCTACAATGAGCAGTTCTTC; cdr3_aa: CASSGGGLFYNEQFF; clone_size: -; v_call: TRBV10-2; d_call: -; j_call: TRBJ2-1
cdr3_nt: TGCGCCAGCAGCTCTACCTACGAGCAGTACTTC; cdr3_aa: CASSSTYEQYF; clone_size: once; v_call: TRBV5-1; d_call: -; j_call: TRBJ2-7
cdr3_nt: TGCAGCGTCGCCGGGACAGGGAATTCGTACACTGAAGCTTTCTTT; cdr3_aa: CSVAGTGNSYTEAFF; clone_size: -; v_call: TRBV29-1; d_call: TRBD1; j_call: TRBJ1-1
cdr3_nt: TGCGCCAGCAGCACGGGACAGGGTGGGACCTACGAGCAGTACTTC; cdr3_aa: CASSTGQGGTYEQYF; clone_size: -; v_call: TRBV5-1; d_call: TRBD1; j_call: TRBJ2-7
cdr3_nt: TGTGCCAGCAGCCAAGTGCTCGGGAGGGCCACGTTCCACGAGCAGTACTTC; cdr3_aa: CASSQVLGRATFHEQYF; clone_size: -; v_call: TRBV3-1/TRBV3-2; d_call: TRBD2; j_call: TRBJ2-7
cdr3_nt: TGTGCCAGCAGTTTCGGACAGGGGAAGGATGGCTACACCTTC; cdr3_aa: CASSFGQGKDGYTF; clone_size: -; v_call: TRBV28; d_call: TRBD1; j_call: TRBJ1-2
cdr3_nt: TGTGCCAGCAGCCACAGGAGAGGGCTAGCGGGAGGGGATACGCAGTATTTT; cdr3_aa: CASSHRRGLAGGDTQYF; clone_size: -; v_call: TRBV3-1/TRBV3-2; d_call: TRBD2; j_call: TRBJ2-3
cdr3_nt: TGTGCCACCAGTGACGGGACAGGGGTTTCACCCCTCCACTTT; cdr3_aa: CATSDGTGVSPLHF; clone_size: -; v_call: TRBV24-1; d_call: TRBD1; j_call: TRBJ1-6
cdr3_nt: TGTGCCAGCAGCGTCTACGGGAAGGGCACCGGGGAGCTGTTTTTT; cdr3_aa: CASSVYGKGTGELFF; clone_size: once; v_call: TRBV9; d_call: -; j_call: TRBJ2-2
cdr3_nt: TGTGCCAGCAGCCTCGGGACTGGGACTGAAGCTTTCTTT; cdr3_aa: CASSLGTGTEAFF; clone_size: -; v_call: TRBV7-9; d_call: -; j_call: TRBJ1-1
cdr3_nt: TGCGCCAGCCGTTCGGTGGGCGGGAGGGCGACAGATACGCAGTATTTT; cdr3_aa: CASRSVGGRATDTQYF; clone_size: few; v_call: TRBV5-1; d_call: TRBD2; j_call: TRBJ2-3
cdr3_nt: TGTGCCAGCAGCGAATTCGGACTAGCGGTGAACACCGGGGAGCTGTTTTTT; cdr3_aa: CASSEFGLAVNTGELFF; clone_size: few; v_call: TRBV7-2; d_call: TRBD2; j_call: TRBJ2-2
cdr3_nt: TGTGCCTGGAGTGTATGGGACAGGGGTTATGGCTACACCTTC; cdr3_aa: CAWSVWDRGYGYTF; clone_size: -; v_call: TRBV30; d_call: TRBD1; j_call: TRBJ1-2
cdr3_nt: TGTGCCACCAGTCTGACTAGCGGGAGTGGAGCCACAGATACGCAGTATTTT; cdr3_aa: CATSLTSGSGATDTQYF; clone_size: -; v_call: TRBV24-1; d_call: TRBD2; j_call: TRBJ2-3
cdr3_nt: TGTGCCACCAGCGACAGTTACGAGCAGTACTTC; cdr3_aa: CATSDSYEQYF; clone_size: few; v_call: TRBV24-1; d_call: -; j_call: TRBJ2-7